These 31 T cell receptor beta chains were sequenced from one sample in a study of TIL therapy for anti-PD-1-resistant metastatic lung cancer. Described time point: pre-treatment sample, taken before nivolumab and TIL therapy. This was the immunoSEQ v3 assay. The protocol was immunoSEQ multiplex PCR, while the TCRdb copy is restricted to in-frame clones and leaves out a portion. This sample has approximately 30,000 clones; 74% occur once, and the top ten carry 2.5% to 3%. Material: blood, obtained at baseline. The receptors stem from a woman aged 30 to 85 with non-small cell lung cancer.

The genes are TRBV6-5 and TRBJ2-5, with D possibly TRBD2 on 6 matching bases. This CDR3 spans 14 amino acids. V was cut by 0 bases and J by 5 bases, with 10 bases left in between. CDR1 and CDR2 (germline): MNHEY, SVGAGI. CDR3 protein: CASSYSGGTETQYF. The CDR3 nucleotides read TGTGCCAGCAGTTACTCCGGGGGAACGGAGACCCAGTACTTC.

The table lists this clone with a count of one. This rearrangement joins TRBV5-1 to TRBJ2-1; D unresolved. CDR1 and CDR2 from the germline V gene are SGHRS and YFSETQ. The CDR3 consists of 15 residues. The V end lost 0 bases, the J end lost 5 bases, and 12 bases lay between the germline ends. The CDR3 here is CASSLGTGKDNEQFF. The CDR3 bases are TGCGCCAGCAGCTTGGGAACGGGTAAGGACAATGAGCAGTTCTTC.

This sequence joins TRBV4-1 and TRBJ2-7, with 7 bases matching TRBD1. The CDR3 has 15 residues. From germline, CDR1 is MGHRA and CDR2 YSYEKL. Trimming at V came to 4 bases and at J to 3 bases, leaving 9 bases not matched to a gene. This CDR3 reads CASSPAPGQNYEQYF. In DNA form, the CDR3 reads TGCGCCAGCAGCCCGGCGCCGGGACAGAACTACGAGCAGTACTTC.

This clone was detected a few times. The genes are TRBV29-1 and TRBJ2-7; D gene unclear. The length of the CDR3 is 12 residues. Trimming removed 7 bases from V and 3 bases from J, with 13 bases in between. Germline assignment: CDR1 SQVTM and CDR2 ANQGSEA. Here the CDR3 DNA reads TGCAGCGCCATCGACCTCCTCTACGAGCAGTACTTC. Translating gives CSAIDLLYEQYF.

V and J are TRBV9 and TRBJ1-5; D may be TRBD1 (6 bases). This CDR3 contains 15 residues. Germline values: CDR1 SGDLS, CDR2 YYNGEE. Between the trimmed V and J ends, which lost 3 bases and 4 bases, there was a span of 14 bases. The DNA for the CDR3 is TGTGCCAGCAGCGCACAGGGCTCCAGAAATCAGCCCCAGCATTTT. Translated, it gives CASSAQGSRNQPQHF.

The rearrangement uses TRBV5-1 and TRBJ2-3, with D possibly matching TRBD2 (5 bases). Germline V lookup: CDR1 SGHRS, CDR2 YFSETQ. The CDR3 is 15 amino acids. V lost 4 bases, J lost 2 bases, and 14 bases lay in between. The CDR3 region has the DNA TGCGCCAGCAGCCCCGCGGACGGACTCACAGATACGCAGTATTTT. Amino acid sequence: CASSPADGLTDTQYF.

This chain's CDR3 is CSVVGYNEQFF. In nucleotides, the CDR3 is TGCAGCGTTGTAGGGTACAATGAGCAGTTCTTC. This chain links TRBV29-1 with TRBJ2-1; D gene uncertain. The V end was cut by 4 bases, the J end by 4 bases, with 5 bases between. The CDR3 length is 11 residues. Germline lookup yields CDR1 SQVTM and CDR2 ANQGSEA.

V is TRBV7-9 and J is TRBJ1-2; weak D call: TRBD1 (5 bases). Germline loops: CDR1 SEHNR, CDR2 FQNEAQ (reference sequence). CDR3 size: 16 residues. Trimming shortened V by 1 base and J by 8 bases, and 20 bases separated the two germline ends. In nucleotides, the CDR3 is TGTGCCAGCAGCTTAGGGGCGCTACAGGATTATGTGGGCTACACCTTC. Its translation: CASSLGALQDYVGYTF.

The rearrangement links TRBV19 to TRBJ2-5, with a weak D call TRBD2 (6 bases). The CDR3 spans 13 residues. The germline gives CDR1 LNHDA, CDR2 SQIVND (reference sequence). Trimming took 5 bases from V and 1 from J, leaving 8 bases between them. CDR3 in amino acids: CASSVSGQETQYF. The CDR3 DNA reads TGTGCCAGTAGTGTTAGCGGCCAAGAGACCCAGTACTTC.

This clone is medium-sized (0.01 to 0.1%) in the sample. This chain uses TRBV7-9 with TRBJ2-7; D remains ambiguous. Germline assignment: CDR1 SEHNR and CDR2 FQNEAQ (reference sequence). CDR3 length: 13 amino acids. V shed 3 bases and J shed 5 bases, with 11 bases lying between them. CDR3 sequence (DNA): TGTGCCAGCAGCTTCGCTAGATCGAACGAGCAGTACTTC. Protein sequence: CASSFARSNEQYF.

The chain carries TRBV29-1 and TRBJ1-1; no firm D call. The ends were cut back, 7 bases at V and 4 bases at J, with 19 bases in the middle. Germline lookup yields CDR1 SQVTM and CDR2 ANQGSEA. The CDR3 runs to 14 residues. The CDR3 here is CSGRVLGAGTEAFF. Here the CDR3 DNA reads TGCAGCGGAAGGGTCCTCGGAGCAGGCACTGAAGCTTTCTTT.

This clone has only a few counts. V is TRBV14 and J is TRBJ2-4, with a weak D call TRBD1 (5 bases). Deletions cut 5 bases from V and 0 bases from J, with 26 bases between. Germline-derived CDR1 and CDR2 are SGHDN and FVKESK. The CDR3 contains 20 residues. DNA of the CDR3: TGTGCCAGCAGCTACGCTCCCGCCAGGGCTACTCCACTAGCCAAAAACATTCAGTACTTC. Amino acids: CASSYAPARATPLAKNIQYF.

This clone has more than one count but fewer than ten. The gene calls are TRBV7-6 and TRBJ2-2; 9 bases line up with TRBD2. Looked up from germline, CDR1 is SGHVS and CDR2 is FNYEAQ. The CDR3 spans 16 residues. The trim removed 5 bases at V and 0 bases at J, leaving 4 bases unmatched. CDR3 bases: TGTGCCAGCAGCGGGCCTAGCGGGACGAACACCGGGGAGCTGTTTTTT. Amino acid sequence: CASSGPSGTNTGELFF.

This chain joins TRBV19 and TRBJ2-7, with 8 bases lining up with TRBD2. The V gene's germline CDR1 is LNHDA and CDR2 SQIVND (reference sequence). The CDR3 runs to 15 residues. Trimming removed 3 bases from V and 4 bases from J; junction bases left unmatched: 8. The DNA of the CDR3 is TGTGCCAGTAGTATGCTAGCGGGCGGGGGGTACGAGCAGTACTTC. Amino acids: CASSMLAGGGYEQYF.

The chain recombines TRBV9 with TRBJ1-1; perhaps TRBD1 as D (5 bases). This CDR3 is 14 amino acids long. Deletions cut 0 bases from V and 1 base from J, with 7 bases between. Looked up from germline, CDR1 is SGDLS and CDR2 is YYNGEE. The CDR3 nucleotides read TGTGCCAGCAGCGTAGGCAGGGCGAACACTGAAGCTTTCTTT. Its protein is CASSVGRANTEAFF.

This clone was counted between two and nine times. This sequence joins TRBV5-1 and TRBJ1-1; 9 bases map to TRBD1. CDR1 is SGHRS, CDR2 YFSETQ, per germline. The CDR3 is 15 residues long. Trimming cost V 3 bases and J 0 bases; bases outside gene matches: 3. CDR3 loop: CASSYRQGVNTEAFF. CDR3 DNA sequence: TGCGCCAGCAGCTACCGACAGGGGGTGAACACTGAAGCTTTCTTT.

V is TRBV11-2 and J is TRBJ1-4; no firm D call. Germline V CDR1 and CDR2: SGHAT, FQNNGV. The CDR3 runs 14 residues. With 0 bases removed from V and 6 bases from J, the gap between germline ends came to 8 bases. The CDR3 spells CASSLDRVDEKLFF. For the CDR3, the DNA is TGTGCCAGCAGCTTAGATAGGGTGGATGAAAAACTGTTTTTT.

V is TRBV15 and J is TRBJ2-5, with TRBD1 as a possible D gene (6 bases). This CDR3 contains 13 residues. Germline V gene lookup returns CDR1 LNHNV and CDR2 YYDKDF (reference sequence). Trimming removed 9 bases at V and 4 bases at J, with 15 bases between. The CDR3 reads CATSGTPPETQYF. The CDR3 nucleotides read TGTGCCACATCCGGGACACCTCCAGAGACCCAGTACTTC. Full variable domain (missing parts from reference TRBV15 and TRBJ2-5): DAMVIQNPRYQVTQFGKPVTLSCSQTLNHNVMYWYQQKSSQAPKLLFHYYDKDFNNEADTPDNFQSRRPNTSFCFLDIRSPGLGDTAMYLCATSGTPPETQYFGPGTRLLVL.

The rearrangement links TRBV13 to TRBJ1-1; D is ambiguous. Trimming left V 1 base short and J 5 bases short, with 8 bases between. Germline loops: CDR1 PRHDT, CDR2 FYEKMQ (reference sequence). The CDR3 extends over 13 amino acids. The CDR3 protein is CASSLEMGTEAFF. The DNA for the CDR3 is TGTGCCAGCAGCTTAGAGATGGGGACTGAAGCTTTCTTT.

The chain recombines TRBV5-4 with TRBJ1-1; 7 bases are a match to TRBD1. Losses at the gene ends were 5 bases for V and 1 base for J; bases not matched to a gene: 5. This CDR3 is 14 amino acids long. CDR1 and CDR2 (germline): SGHNT, YYREEE (reference sequence). CDR3 DNA sequence: TGTGCCAGCAGGGCTGACAGGGCGAACACTGAAGCTTTCTTT. Protein product: CASRADRANTEAFF.

The chain combines TRBV6-5 with TRBJ2-7, with TRBD2 matching 11 bases. The CDR3 is 15 amino acids. Germline CDR1 MNHEY, CDR2 SVGAGI. V gave up 7 bases and J gave up 2 bases; unmatched junction bases: 7. The CDR3 DNA is TGTGCCAGCACCTTCATAGCGGGAGGGACCTACGAGCAGTACTTC. It translates to CASTFIAGGTYEQYF.

In DNA, the CDR3 is TGTGCCAGCAGCCGCTCAGAGGGGGGTGGGGAGACCCAGTACTTC. Translated: CASSRSEGGGETQYF. The chain is built from TRBV7-9 and TRBJ2-5; D could derive from TRBD1 or TRBD2 (6 bases each). The CDR3 length is 15 residues. Trimming left V 5 bases short and J 5 bases short, with 18 bases between. The germline gives CDR1 SEHNR, CDR2 FQNEAQ (reference sequence).

This chain joins TRBV7-2 and TRBJ2-7; the D gene is possibly TRBD1 (6 bases). V was trimmed by 5 bases and J by 8 bases, leaving 19 bases between them. Germline CDR1 reads SGHTA; CDR2 reads FQGNSA. CDR3 length equals 14 residues. The CDR3 here is CASSPPGTTFKQYF. The CDR3 region has the DNA TGTGCCAGCAGCCCACCTGGGACAACCTTCAAGCAGTACTTC.

The rearrangement joins TRBV2 to TRBJ2-1; unclear D gene. Germline V lookup: CDR1 SNHLY, CDR2 FYNNEI. V was shortened by 2 bases and J by 7 bases, with 9 bases between the two germline ends. There are 13 residues in the CDR3. CDR3 region: CASSERALNEQFF. The DNA of the CDR3 is TGTGCCAGCAGTGAACGGGCCCTTAATGAGCAGTTCTTC.

The V gene is TRBV7-9, the J gene TRBJ2-1, with a weak D call TRBD2 (7 bases). The germline CDR1 and CDR2 sequences are SEHNR and FQNEAQ (reference sequence). Trimming removed 0 bases at V and 8 bases at J, with 20 bases between. The CDR3 has 17 amino acids. The DNA of the CDR3 is TGTGCCAGCAGCTTAGCGGGAGGGCGCCGAGAGGGGGATGAGCAGTTCTTC. Protein sequence: CASSLAGGRREGDEQFF.

This rearrangement joins TRBV10-1 to TRBJ1-4; TRBD1 aligns across 7 bases. CDR1 is WNHNN and CDR2 is SYGVQD in the germline V gene (reference sequence). The CDR3 is 14 residues long. With 6 bases clipped from V and 3 bases from J, the junction kept 4 bases outside the gene matches. The CDR3 bases are TGCGCCAGCAGAGACGGGACAGCTAATGAAAAACTGTTTTTT. Protein product: CASRDGTANEKLFF.

The chain joins TRBV6-5 to TRBJ2-7; D ambiguous. From germline, CDR1 is MNHEY and CDR2 SVGAGI. This CDR3 spans 13 amino acids. Deletions cut 2 bases from V and 0 bases from J, with 5 bases between. The CDR3 reads CASSYEGSYEQYF. The CDR3 region has the DNA TGTGCCAGCAGTTACGAAGGCTCCTACGAGCAGTACTTC.

This chain uses TRBV9 with TRBJ2-5; 7 bases match TRBD2. The CDR3 contains 13 residues. Germline-derived CDR1 and CDR2 are SGDLS and YYNGEE. With 7 bases clipped from V and 2 bases from J, the junction kept 5 bases outside the gene matches. CDR3 amino acids: CASGSGLQETQYF. The CDR3 DNA follows: TGTGCCAGCGGTAGCGGGCTTCAAGAGACCCAGTACTTC.

The V gene is TRBV11-2, the J gene TRBJ2-1, with 7 bases identical to TRBD2. The CDR3 sequence is 15 residues long. Germline lookup yields CDR1 SGHAT and CDR2 FQNNGV. J lost 2 bases, V lost 5 bases, and 6 bases had no gene match. CDR3 DNA: TGTGCCAGCAGCCCGGTGACTAGCCCCTACAATGAGCAGTTCTTC. Protein: CASSPVTSPYNEQFF.

This clone appeared a single time. The V gene is TRBV30, the J gene TRBJ2-5, with D perhaps TRBD2 (6 bases). The CDR3 is made up of 14 amino acids. Germline-derived CDR1 and CDR2 are GTSNPN and SVGIG (reference sequence). V lost 3 bases, J lost 5 bases, and 16 bases lay in between. DNA for the CDR3: TGTGCCTGGAGGGGGGGAGAGGGGCGGGAGACCCAGTACTTC. Translated, it gives CAWRGGEGRETQYF.

This clone was seen more than once but under ten times. V and J are TRBV5-1 and TRBJ1-4; D unclear. From germline, CDR1 is SGHRS and CDR2 YFSETQ. The CDR3 is made up of 15 amino acids. The V gene lost 0 bases and the J gene lost 8 bases, with 14 bases spanning the gap. CDR3 sequence: CASSLDWGRGEKLFF. The CDR3 bases are TGCGCCAGCAGCTTGGATTGGGGTAGAGGCGAAAAACTGTTTTTT.